The entry below describes one T cell receptor beta chain. This sample's time point: blood at routine non-recurrence follow-up after resection. Tumor, nontumor lung or frozen PBMC supplied whole RNA, sequenced without sorting. The entry originates in a study of spatial heterogeneity in lung cancer. The overall study: Samples were donated by 72 untreated early-stage non-small cell lung cancer patients. The study observed each unique TCR and UMI combination more than ten times on average in raw reads. Follow-up PBMC samples were sequenced when available, at a median of about two years after resection.

TCR cDNA molecules each had a unique molecular identifier. TCRdb reprocessed the 5' RACE reads with MiXCR, giving one entry per CDR3 protein. The table shows about 30,000 distinct CDR3 sequences, with approximately 5.4% occurring only once. Sample: PBMCs, taken at follow-up. This clonotype was sampled from a male donor with early-stage non-small cell lung cancer.

This chain's CDR3 is CSARGAGNTIYF. The CDR3 region has the DNA TGCAGTGCTAGGGGGGCTGGAAACACCATATATTTT. The J gene is TRBJ1-3, the V gene TRBV20-1; a weak D match, TRBD1 (5 bases). The V and J ends lost 3 bases and 2 bases respectively, with 5 bases between them. This CDR3 contains 12 residues. From germline, CDR1 is DFQATT and CDR2 SNEGSKA (reference sequence).